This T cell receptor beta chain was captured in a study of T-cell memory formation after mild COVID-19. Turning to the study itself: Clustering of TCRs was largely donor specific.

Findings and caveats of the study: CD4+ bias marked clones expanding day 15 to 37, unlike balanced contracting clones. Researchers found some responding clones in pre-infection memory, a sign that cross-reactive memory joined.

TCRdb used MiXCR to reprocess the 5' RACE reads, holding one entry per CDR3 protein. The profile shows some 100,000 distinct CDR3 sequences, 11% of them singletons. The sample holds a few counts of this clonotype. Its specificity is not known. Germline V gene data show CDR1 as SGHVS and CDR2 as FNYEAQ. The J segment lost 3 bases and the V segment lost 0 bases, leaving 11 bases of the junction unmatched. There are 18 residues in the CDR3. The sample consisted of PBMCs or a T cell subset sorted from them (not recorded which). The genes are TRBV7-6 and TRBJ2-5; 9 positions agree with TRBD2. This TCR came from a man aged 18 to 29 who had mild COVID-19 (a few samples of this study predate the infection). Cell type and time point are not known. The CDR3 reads CASSLAASAGGHEETQYF. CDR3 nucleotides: TGTGCCAGCAGCTTAGCGGCCTCGGCGGGGGGGCACGAAGAGACCCAGTACTTC.